This TCR beta chain was obtained from a study of OX40 agonist ivuxolimab in advanced cancers. Trimming pared 4 bases from V and 0 bases from J, leaving 13 bases between. Germline values: CDR1 SGHRS, CDR2 YFSETQ. There are 15 residues in the CDR3. Clones were read by immunoSEQ multiplex PCR, and TCRdb kept only the in-frame ones, dropping some. The sample includes 98,000 or so clones, around 94% of them seen just once. Patients were excluded for autoimmune disease history or systemic immunosuppression. Whole-study findings and limits: Mean expanded clone counts were higher in CD8+ than CD4+ T cells. Among the lowest levels of clonal expansion were found in partial responders at 0.1-3.0 mg/kg.

Comment on this clone: The antigen is not known.

The V and J genes are TRBV5-1 and TRBJ1-2, with D tentatively TRBD1 (6 bases). The material was CD4+ or CD8+ T cells sorted from blood, obtained in a trial of the OX40 agonist ivuxolimab. This receptor was taken from an adult with an advanced solid tumor such as melanoma, head and neck, liver or kidney cancer. CDR3 sequence (DNA): TGCGCCAGCAGCGGGGGGGACACCCCTAACTATGGCTACACCTTC. Amino acids: CASSGGDTPNYGYTF.